A single sample gave rise to the 5 T cell receptor beta chains below, sequenced in a study of CD8 T cells in Susac syndrome. Random hexamers were used to reverse transcribe roughly 0.5 to 1 ug of RNA. TCRdb re-called the immunoSEQ multiplex PCR reads with MiXCR, one entry per CDR3 protein. The repertoire holds roughly 150,000 distinct CDR3 sequences, with 95% as singletons. The sample taken for sequencing was CD8+ T cells from PBMCs. The receptor source for this set is a human donor with Susac syndrome.

The chain's CDR3 is CATSKVGREGGYEQYF. CDR3 in DNA: TGTGCCACCAGCAAGGTCGGGCGGGAGGGCGGCTACGAGCAGTACTTC. The gene calls are TRBV15 and TRBJ2-7, with 9 bases lining up with TRBD2. The CDR3 has 16 residues. V was clipped by 4 bases and J by 3 bases; unmatched bases: 10. The germline V gene has CDR1 LNHNV and CDR2 YYDKDF (reference sequence).

The V call is TRBV20-1, the J call TRBJ1-1; weak D call: TRBD1 (5 bases). Germline V lookup: CDR1 DFQATT, CDR2 SNEGSKA (reference sequence). Trimming removed 1 base from V and 0 bases from J, with 9 bases in between. The CDR3 totals 14 residues. The CDR3 loop reads CSARGRVMNTEAFF. The DNA of the CDR3 is TGCAGTGCTAGAGGCAGGGTTATGAACACTGAAGCTTTCTTT.

The CDR3 coding sequence is TGTGCCAGCTGGTCAGGAGGTTACAATGAGCAGTTCTTC. Residues: CASWSGGYNEQFF. The chain carries TRBV5-4 and TRBJ2-1; tentatively, D is TRBD2 (5 bases). The germline gives CDR1 SGHNT, CDR2 YYREEE (reference sequence). CDR3 length: 13 residues. V was shortened by 7 bases and J by 4 bases, with 12 bases between the two germline ends.

This chain connects TRBV4-1 to TRBJ2-1, with 7 bases fitting TRBD2. The V and J ends lost 2 bases and 3 bases, in that order; junction bases with no gene match: 16. The CDR3 is 19 amino acids. Looked up from germline, CDR1 is MGHRA and CDR2 is YSYEKL. CDR3 nucleotide sequence: TGCGCCAGCAGCCAACAACCCCAAAAACTAGCGTCGGACTACAATGAGCAGTTCTTC. It specifies CASSQQPQKLASDYNEQFF.

This sequence joins TRBV20-1 and TRBJ2-1, with 16 bases fitting TRBD2. V was pared by 6 bases and J by 8 bases, with 7 bases of the junction left unmatched. CDR1 and CDR2 (germline): DFQATT, SNEGSKA (reference sequence). The CDR3 runs 15 residues. The CDR3 loop is CSAARGTSGRDEQFF. The CDR3 DNA sequence: TGCAGTGCGGCCCGAGGGACTAGCGGGAGGGATGAGCAGTTCTTC.